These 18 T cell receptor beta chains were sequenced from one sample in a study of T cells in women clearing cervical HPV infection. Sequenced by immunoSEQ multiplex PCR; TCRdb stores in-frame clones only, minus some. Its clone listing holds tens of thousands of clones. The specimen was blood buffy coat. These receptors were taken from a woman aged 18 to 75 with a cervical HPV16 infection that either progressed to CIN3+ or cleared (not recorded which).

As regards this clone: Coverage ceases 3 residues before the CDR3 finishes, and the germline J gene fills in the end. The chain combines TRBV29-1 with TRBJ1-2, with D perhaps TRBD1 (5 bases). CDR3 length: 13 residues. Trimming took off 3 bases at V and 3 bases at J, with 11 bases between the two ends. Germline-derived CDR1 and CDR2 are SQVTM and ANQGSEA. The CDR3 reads CSVDRVEDYGYTF. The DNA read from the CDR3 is TGCAGCGTTGACAGGGTAGAGGACTATGGC.

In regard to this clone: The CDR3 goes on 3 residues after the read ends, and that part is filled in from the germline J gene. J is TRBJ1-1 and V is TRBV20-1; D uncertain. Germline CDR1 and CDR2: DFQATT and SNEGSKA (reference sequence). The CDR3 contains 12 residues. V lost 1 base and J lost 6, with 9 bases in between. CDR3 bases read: TGCAGTGCTAGAGGAAGCAGCGCTGAA. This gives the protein CSARGSSAE. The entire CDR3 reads CSARGSSAEAFF.

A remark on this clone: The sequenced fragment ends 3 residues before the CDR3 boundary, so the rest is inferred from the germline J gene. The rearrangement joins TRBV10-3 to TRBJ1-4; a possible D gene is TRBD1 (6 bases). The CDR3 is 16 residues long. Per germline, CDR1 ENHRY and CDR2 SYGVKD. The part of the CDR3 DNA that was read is TGTGCCATCAGTAACAGGGAAGCAGCTGGGGCCAACGTA. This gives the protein CAISNREAAGANV. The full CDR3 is CAISNREAAGANVLFF.

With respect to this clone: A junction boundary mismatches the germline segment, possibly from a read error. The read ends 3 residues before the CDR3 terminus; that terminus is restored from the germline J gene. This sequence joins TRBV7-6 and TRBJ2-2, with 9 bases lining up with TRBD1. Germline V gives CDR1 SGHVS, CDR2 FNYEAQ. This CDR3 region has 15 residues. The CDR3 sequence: CVSSPGQGGTGELFF. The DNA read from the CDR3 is TGTGTCAGCAGCCCGGGACAGGGTGGCACCGGGGAG.

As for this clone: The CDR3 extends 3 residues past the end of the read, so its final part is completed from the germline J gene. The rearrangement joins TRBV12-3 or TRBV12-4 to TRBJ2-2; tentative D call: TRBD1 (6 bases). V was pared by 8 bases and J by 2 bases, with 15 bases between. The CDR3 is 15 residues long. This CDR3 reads CASQTGTPNTGELFF. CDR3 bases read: TGTGCCAGCCAAACCGGGACACCTAACACCGGGGAG.

The CDR3 sequence is CASSSLAGGLESQYF. The CDR3 bases that were read are TGTGCCAGCAGCTCACTAGCGGGAGGACTCGAGTCG. The chain recombines TRBV5-4 with TRBJ2-3; 12 positions agree with TRBD2. The read finishes 3 residues shy of the CDR3 end, and the germline J gene is used to complete it. Germline V gene lookup returns CDR1 SGHNT and CDR2 YYREEE (reference sequence). This CDR3 region has 15 residues.

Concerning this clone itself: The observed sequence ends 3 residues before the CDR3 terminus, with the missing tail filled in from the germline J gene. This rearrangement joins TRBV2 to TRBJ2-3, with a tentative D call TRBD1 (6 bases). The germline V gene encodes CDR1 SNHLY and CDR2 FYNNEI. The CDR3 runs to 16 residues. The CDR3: CASSATLDRWVETQYF. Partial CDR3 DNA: TGTGCCAGCAGCGCCACCCTTGACAGGTGGGTCGAGACG.

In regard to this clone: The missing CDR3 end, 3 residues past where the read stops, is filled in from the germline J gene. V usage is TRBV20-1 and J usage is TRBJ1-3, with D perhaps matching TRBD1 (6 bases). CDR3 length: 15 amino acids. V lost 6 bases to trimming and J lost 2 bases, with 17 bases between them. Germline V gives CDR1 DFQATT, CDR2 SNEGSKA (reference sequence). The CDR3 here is CSAQRGAGTGNTIYF. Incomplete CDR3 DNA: TGCAGTGCGCAACGGGGGGCAGGGACTGGAAACACC.

The DNA read from the CDR3 is TGTGCCGTAGGGGGGGCGGCGACGAACACCGGGGAG. It encodes CAVGGAATNTGE. In full, the CDR3 is CAVGGAATNTGELFF. The chain couples TRBV7-9 to TRBJ2-2; maybe TRBD2 (7 bases). Read data end 3 residues before the CDR3 end; the end is taken from the germline J gene. Germline-derived CDR1 and CDR2 are SEHNR and FQNEAQ (reference sequence). This CDR3 has 15 residues. The V end was cut by 11 bases, the J end by 0 bases, with 16 bases between.

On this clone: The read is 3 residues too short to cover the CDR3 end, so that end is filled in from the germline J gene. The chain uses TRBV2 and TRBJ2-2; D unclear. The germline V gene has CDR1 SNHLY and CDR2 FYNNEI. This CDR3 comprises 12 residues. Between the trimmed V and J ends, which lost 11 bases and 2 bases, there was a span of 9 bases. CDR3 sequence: CAGGSNTGELFF. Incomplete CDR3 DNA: TGTGCCGGCGGATCTAACACCGGGGAG.

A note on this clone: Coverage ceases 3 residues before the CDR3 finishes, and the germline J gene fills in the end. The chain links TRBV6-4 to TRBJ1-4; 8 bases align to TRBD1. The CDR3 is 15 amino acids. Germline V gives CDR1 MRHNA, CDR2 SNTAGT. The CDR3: CASRSGGAGNSPLFF. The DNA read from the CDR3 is TGTGCCAGCAGATCAGGGGGCGCGGGTAATTCACCA.

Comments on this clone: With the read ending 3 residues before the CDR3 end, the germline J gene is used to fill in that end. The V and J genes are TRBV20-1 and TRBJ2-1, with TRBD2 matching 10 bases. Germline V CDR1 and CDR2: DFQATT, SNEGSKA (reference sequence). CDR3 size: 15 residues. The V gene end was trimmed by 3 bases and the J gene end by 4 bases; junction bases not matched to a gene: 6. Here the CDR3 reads CSASHGLAVYNEQFF. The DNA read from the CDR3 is TGCAGTGCTAGCCATGGACTAGCGGTATACAATGAG.

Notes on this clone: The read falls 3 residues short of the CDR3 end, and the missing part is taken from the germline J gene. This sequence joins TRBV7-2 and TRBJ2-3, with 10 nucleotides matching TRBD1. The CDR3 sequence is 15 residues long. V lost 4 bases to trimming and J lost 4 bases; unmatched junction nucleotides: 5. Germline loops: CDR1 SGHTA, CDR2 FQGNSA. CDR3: CASSSGQGNPDTQYF. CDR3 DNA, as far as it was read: TGTGCCAGCAGCTCGGGACAGGGGAACCCAGATACG.

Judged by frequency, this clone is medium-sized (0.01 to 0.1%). CDR3 DNA (partial): TGCAGCGTGGGACAGGGATCCTACACTGAA. It encodes CSVGQGSYTE. The whole CDR3 sequence is CSVGQGSYTEAFF. The rearrangement joins TRBV29-1 to TRBJ1-1; TRBD1 aligns across 9 bases. The read ends 3 residues early relative to the CDR3; the germline J gene fills the gap. The CDR3 runs to 13 residues. Germline trimming cut 6 bases from V and 3 bases from J; bases unmatched to any gene: 5. Germline V CDR1 and CDR2: SQVTM, ANQGSEA.

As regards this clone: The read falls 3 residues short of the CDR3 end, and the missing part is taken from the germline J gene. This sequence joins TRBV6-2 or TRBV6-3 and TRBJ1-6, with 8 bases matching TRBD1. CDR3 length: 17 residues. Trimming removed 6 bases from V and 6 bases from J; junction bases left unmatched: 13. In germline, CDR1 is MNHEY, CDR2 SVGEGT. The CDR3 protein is CASRKVWRGQGNSPLHF. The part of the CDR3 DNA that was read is TGTGCCAGCAGAAAAGTGTGGAGAGGACAGGGTAATTCACCC.

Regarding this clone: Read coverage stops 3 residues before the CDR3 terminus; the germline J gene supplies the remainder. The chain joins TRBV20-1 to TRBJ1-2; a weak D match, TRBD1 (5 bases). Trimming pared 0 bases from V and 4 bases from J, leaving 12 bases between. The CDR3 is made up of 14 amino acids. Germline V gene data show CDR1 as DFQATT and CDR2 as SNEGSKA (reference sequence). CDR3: CSARDPGGGYGYTF. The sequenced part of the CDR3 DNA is TGCAGTGCTAGAGATCCTGGGGGGGGCTATGGC.

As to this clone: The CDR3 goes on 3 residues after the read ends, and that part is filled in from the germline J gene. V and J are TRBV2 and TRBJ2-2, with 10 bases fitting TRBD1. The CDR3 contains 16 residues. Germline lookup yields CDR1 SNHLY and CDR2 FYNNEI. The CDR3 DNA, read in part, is TGTGCCAGCAGTGATGGGACAGGGGCCTGGAATTCACCG. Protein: CASSDGTGAWNSP. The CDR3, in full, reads CASSDGTGAWNSPLFF.

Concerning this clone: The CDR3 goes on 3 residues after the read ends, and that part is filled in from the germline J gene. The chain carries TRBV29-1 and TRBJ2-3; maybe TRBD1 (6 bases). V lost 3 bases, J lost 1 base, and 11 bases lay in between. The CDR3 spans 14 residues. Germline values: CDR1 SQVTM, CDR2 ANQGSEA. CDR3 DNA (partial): TGCAGCGTTGATTGGGACAAAGGCACAGATACG. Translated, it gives CSVDWDKGTDT. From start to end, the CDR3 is CSVDWDKGTDTQYF.